This section outlines one T cell receptor beta chain sequence together with its context. No antigen is known for it. It was with 60 Vbeta and 13 Jbeta primers that the PCR ran. Here immunoSEQ multiplex PCR was the method, and the copy in TCRdb shows in-frame clones only, minus some. Of about 200,000 clones in the sample, approximately 80% were seen once. The data originate from a study of cytomegalovirus exposure and HLA in healthy donors. Study findings and constraints: Later work found that TCR association rates differed between HLA loci; DRB1 had the most and HLA-C the fewest.

Germline CDR1 reads LGHNT; CDR2 reads FRNRAP. V was pared by 0 bases and J by 7 bases, with 12 bases of the junction left unmatched. This CDR3 comprises 18 residues. This sequence joins TRBV12-5 and TRBJ2-5; 12 bases are a match to TRBD1. This TCR derives from a girl aged 2-10 years in good health and CMV-seronegative. Sequencing was done on a sample of PBMCs. CDR3 sequence (DNA): TGTGCTAGTGGTTTGGTCGTCACCGGGACAGGGGGCGGGGGGACCCAGTACTTC. It codes for CASGLVVTGTGGGGTQYF.